What follows describes a single T cell receptor beta chain. Only one count was recorded for this clone. Its binding antigen is unknown. Base qualities were left out, and no much larger clone turns up one base away. The CDR3, cysteine through phenylalanine, is 15 amino acids long. The only DNA kept is the CDR3, 45 bases in frame from the first base. V trim: 5 bases; J trim: 2 bases; unmatched bases: 6. The germline V gene yields MDHEN for CDR1 and SYDVKM for CDR2. The entry originates in a study of blood T cell repertoires in COVID-19 (dated by TCRdb to about 2020). Study-wide context: Samples from collaborators originated in the United States, Italy and Spain and spanned both the acute and convalescent phases of COVID-19. The prospective study material was composed of cDNA or gDNA derived from T cells, B-cell-depleted T cells, or PBMCs. Deeply sampled blood TCRbeta repertoires from subjects exposed to, actively infected with, or recovered from COVID-19 were included in the dataset. The repertoires were made available in a free public database intended to serve as a resource for research on the immune response to SARS-CoV-2. Samples came from the ongoing ImmuneRACE study (first 160 participants) plus 1,254 subjects from 6 global collaborators. Nearly every sample came with metadata listing a de-identified subject ID, COVID-19 status, age in years and sex. Where available, HLA class I and class II types were taken from metadata supplied by the sample provider and were not determined by assay-based typing.

Enrolling through a virtual design, the prospective study's participants ranged in age from roughly 18 to 100 years and lived across 20 to 25 United States geographic areas. Cohort assignment in the prospective study relied on participant-reported clinical history from a screening survey and a study questionnaire. Recovered participants in ImmuneRACE Cohort 3 were defined by two consecutive negative NP/OP PCR tests, clearance by a healthcare professional, or resolution of symptoms. Each participant in the prospective study had whole blood, serum and a nasopharyngeal or oropharyngeal swab collected by mobile phlebotomists. Prospective study participants could optionally give additional blood draws and questionnaires over an approximately 2-month period. Before DNA extraction, blood samples from the prospective study were shipped at room temperature or frozen. The research as a whole found: How much clinical and demographic metadata was included differed by source and by participant, and the metadata was provided uncurated.

The immunoSEQ Assay, a bias-controlled multiplex PCR, was used to amplify TCRbeta CDR3 regions from genomic DNA. From the authors' description of their analysis: The number of nucleated cells in each sample was estimated by amplification of reference gene primers within the assay. Sequence reads were collapsed and filtered to measure the absolute abundance of every unique TCRbeta CDR3 rearrangement. For each sample, productive Simpson clonality was calculated by taking the square root of Simpson's diversity index across productive rearrangements. Not all clones reach the TCRdb copy of this immuneACCESS table, which keeps in-frame sequences only. Checked studies attribute under half of the gap to unresolved V genes and leave the rest unexplained. V and J calls plus clone size are reproduced from that table; the DNA served to infer D and trimming. The sample profile shows over 200,000 clones; 70% to 90% of them were found once. The ten biggest clones cover about 1.9% of the sample.

The chain couples TRBV28 to TRBJ2-1; 7 central nucleotides agree with TRBD1. The TCR was taken from a woman between 45 and 65 years old who had recovered from COVID-19. Material for sequencing was PBMCs or T cells enriched from blood (not recorded which). The encoded CDR3 is CASSHRGRPYNEQFF. The nucleotides are TGTGCCAGCAGTCACAGGGGACGTCCCTACAATGAGCAGTTCTTC.